These 4 T cell receptor beta chains share one sample of origin, sequenced in a study of blood T cell repertoires in COVID-19. Only in-frame clones appear in the TCRdb table, and some are missing; sequencing was by immunoSEQ multiplex PCR. The sample holds roughly 260,000 clones, approximately 83% seen once. The sequenced sample consisted of PBMCs or T cells enriched from blood (not recorded which). Receptor source: a woman aged 45-59 years who had recovered from COVID-19.

The table lists this clone with a count of one. The chain is built from TRBV4-2 and TRBJ2-3; D is unresolved. The CDR3 consists of 15 residues. V lost 2 bases to trimming and J lost 6 bases, with 15 bases between them. CDR1 is LGHNA and CDR2 is YNFKEQ in the germline V gene. CDR3 DNA sequence: TGTGCCAGCAGCCAATTCGGCGGTCTAGAGGATACGCAGTATTTT. This translates into CASSQFGGLEDTQYF.

The gene calls are TRBV2 and TRBJ2-1; D perhaps matches TRBD1 (7 bases). Germline V gene data show CDR1 as SNHLY and CDR2 as FYNNEI. The CDR3 sequence is 14 residues long. V shed 6 bases and J shed 9 bases, with 18 bases lying between them. The DNA of the CDR3 is TGTGCCAGCAGGATGGAGGGGGCCTCGGTTGAGCAGTTCTTC. This codes for CASRMEGASVEQFF.

Remarks on this clone: The germline gene is not matched at one end of the junction; a read error may be the cause. The chain carries TRBV2 and TRBJ2-7; D might be TRBD2 (5 bases). Germline lookup yields CDR1 SNHLY and CDR2 FYNNEI. The CDR3 contains 11 residues. The CDR3 DNA reads TGTGCCAGCAACTCGGACTCGCCCGTGTTTTTC. Residues: CASNSDSPVFF.

J is TRBJ2-7 and V is TRBV4-1; D is possibly TRBD1 (6 bases). V gave up 1 base and J gave up 2 bases, with 12 bases separating them. This CDR3 has 15 amino acids. CDR1 MGHRA and CDR2 YSYEKL come from the germline V gene. CDR3 loop: CASSQVRTATYEQYF. Here the CDR3 DNA reads TGCGCCAGCAGCCAAGTGCGGACAGCGACCTACGAGCAGTACTTC.